The present entry profiles one TCR beta chain with its context. Which antigen it targets is not known. Per-base quality was not reported, and no clone a single base away is much larger than it. The cohort was made up of roughly 670 healthy bone marrow donors. At the time of sampling, every cohort member was nominally healthy, though immune exposures that went unrecorded were likely present. The donor was CMV seropositive and belonged to the group of 250 to 300 seropositive cohort members. A peripheral blood sample was collected from each donor, and TCR beta sequencing was performed on peripheral blood mononuclear cells. Genomic DNA extraction from the blood cell samples was performed with the Qiagen DNeasy Blood Extraction Kit. Preparation of the library involved the immunoSEQ multiplex PCR assay. A mixture of 60 forward primers for TCR Vbeta segments and 13 reverse primers for TCR Jbeta segments was used in the multiplex PCR. The CDR3 region of rearranged TCR beta genes was amplified from genomic DNA by a multiplex PCR assay. The amplified TCR beta libraries were sequenced on the Illumina HiSeq System as 87-base-pair reads. The authors' analysis ran thus. In a later analysis, approximately 74 million unique TCR beta chains were counted across the approximately 640 repertoires, and some 10 million of these chains were shared by at least two donors. Raw reads were error-corrected and collapsed into unique sequences with a nearest-neighbor algorithm that merged closely related sequences to remove PCR and sequencing errors. To assign V, D and J gene segments, CDR3 sequences were aligned to IMGT reference sequences. For a sequence to be retained, at least a six-nucleotide match to both a V gene segment and a J gene segment was required. Rearrangements were called productive when the CDR3 lacked stop codons and stayed in frame with V and J; all others were non-productive. Following IMGT convention, CDR3 was defined as the stretch from the second conserved V-encoded cysteine to the conserved J-encoded phenylalanine. The earlier analysis of some 550 of the donors excluded any sequence lacking an unambiguous match to a single V gene segment. In an earlier analysis of several hundred of the donors, V segments were called functional above 56.7% productive rearrangements and were called segregating when the between-donor standard deviation exceeded 5%. A statistical classification framework was built for diagnosing cytomegalovirus status from the catalog of TCR beta chain sequences. A later analysis assigned V and J genes by comparing TCR nucleotide sequences with IMGT/GENE-DB human TR gene sequences. A later analysis assigned CDR3 sequences and most-parsimonious VDJ recombination scenarios with the TCRdist pipeline. A later analysis defined each TCR beta chain by its CDR3 amino acid sequence plus V-gene family, and excluded reads lacking a unique V-gene family. As a way to deal with suspected cross-contamination and a sequencing artifact, a later analysis dropped 450 to 600 nucleotide sequences that were highly shared and had low generation probability. For each public chain, a later analysis derived a clonal expansion index from normalized ranks of inferred template counts within each repertoire. In a later analysis, generation probabilities were computed using a VDJ recombination model fitted to out-of-frame rearrangements, and the results were checked against IGoR. Hypergeometric tests were used in a later analysis to score TCR-TCR, TCR-HLA and TCR-CMV co-occurrence, with a repertoire-size bias correction applied to the TCR pairs. To estimate false discovery rates, a later analysis permuted the HLA or CMV assignments 20 times. A later analysis grouped co-occurring TCRs with DBSCAN, adding TCRdist sequence similarity when clustering within HLA-allele-positive subsets. Co-occurrence clustering excluded repertoires with fewer than 30,000 or more than 120,000 public chains, plus five with anomalous nucleotide sharing. Held by TCRdb, this immuneACCESS table contains in-frame sequences only and omits some clones. Under half of the omission traces to an unresolved V gene where checked; the cause of the rest is unknown. V and J calls and clone size follow that table, whereas D and trimming were derived from the DNA. The table for this sample lists 69,000 or so clones; 74% of them were counted only once. The ten largest make up approximately 10% of the sample.

This sample is drawn from a study of cytomegalovirus exposure and HLA in healthy donors (dated by TCRdb to the late 2010s). Regarding the complete study: According to an earlier analysis of 587 of the donors, about 179 million T cells yielded 120 million or so unique TCR beta sequences and about 300 Gb of sequence data. An early release that covered about 600 HLA-typed donors contained 250 to 350 gigabases of sequencing data and 65 million to 100 million unique TCR sequences. Among the approximately 430 genotyped donors, approximately 82% belonged to the genetic ancestry cluster associated with self-reported Caucasian donors. The study aimed to test whether cataloging public T cell receptors could reveal signatures of past pathogen exposure. The study used immunosequencing to profile the T cell repertoires of hundreds of subjects and linked those repertoires to cytomegalovirus serostatus. A separate validation cohort of 90 to 150 different subjects was used in addition to the approximately 700-subject first cohort. To predict cytomegalovirus infection status, the study combined high-throughput TCR immunosequencing, statistical association of individual TCRs with disease status, and machine learning. A later analysis re-examined previously published TCR beta repertoires from 610 or so donors and added high-resolution HLA genotyping to investigate patterns of TCR occurrence. Rather than using new phenotypic data, the later analysis identified candidate immune exposures from TCR beta sequences and from how often those sequences occurred across donors. In an earlier analysis of 550 to 700 of the donors, high-throughput TCR beta sequencing was used to judge whether each TCR beta V gene segment behaved as functional or pseudogenic. Donor age, sex, ethnicity and CMV serostatus were compiled together with the repertoire data. A later genetic analysis used genome-wide SNP genotypes for about 55% of the 666 donors, treating that subset as a discovery cohort. Every repertoire in the discovery cohort had been generated on one and the same sequencing platform. HLA typing covered class I and class II loci at four-digit resolution. The number of donors typed differed by locus, with about 620-630 for A, B, C, DRB1 and DQB1, more than 500 for DQA1, 606 for DPA1, and under 490 for DPB1. Roughly 5 DR-DQ haplotypes were treated as single units for association and clustering because of strong linkage in the cohort. Among about 400 genotyped donors of the cohort, an average of around 250,000 unique TCR beta nucleotide sequences was sequenced per donor, of which roughly 17% were non-productive.

The cysteine opens and the phenylalanine closes a CDR3 of 12 amino acids. This entry keeps only the CDR3 DNA: 36 bases, framed from base 1. Reading the germline V gene gives CDR1 MDHEN and CDR2 SYDVKM. V and J are truncated by 5 bases and 2 bases respectively, leaving an intervening sequence of 5 bases. On the study overall, not on this receptor specifically: HLA typing was unavailable for some donors at each locus, so association tests used only the typed subset. A later genetic analysis reported fewer N-insertions in productive TCRs among donors in an Asian-associated ancestry cluster than the roughly 700-donor mean. A group of highly shared sequence variants was considered likely to be a technical artifact of the sequencing pipeline. In a later analysis, several top co-occurrence clusters were reported to appear linked to parvovirus B19, influenza, CMV and Epstein-Barr virus. The authors suggested that the approach could potentially be generalized to other disease states and immunological phenotypes. In vitro tests confirmed that a few of the cytomegalovirus-associated TCR beta chains recognize cytomegalovirus antigens. A later analysis associated 15,000 or so TCR beta sequences with specific HLA alleles at a false discovery rate of 0.05. Strong co-occurrence of HLA alleles, especially DR and DQ, made assigning TCR associations to individual alleles difficult. In an earlier analysis of approximately 590 of the donors, most TCR beta V segments appeared in productive rearrangements about 87% or about 30% of the time, broadly matching IMGT annotations. Because counts were too low, some 17 rarely observed V segments, including chromosome 9 orphons, were left out of the earlier analysis of approximately 580 of the donors. The classifier was reported to diagnose cytomegalovirus status with high specificity and sensitivity in both the original and validation cohorts. Roughly uniform sequencing depth across donors was assumed in presence/absence analyses, although this assumption may not hold. In the study, around 160 TCR beta chains were listed as associated with cytomegalovirus. The 87-base-pair reads could not distinguish some IMGT-functional V segments, including TRBV6-2 and TRBV6-3, so those segments were excluded. In a later analysis, most CMV-associated TCR beta chains were found to appear HLA-restricted, with HLA associations seemingly driven largely by CMV exposure. V-gene and J-gene trimming of TCR beta chains was associated with a missense DCLRE1C variant in a later genetic analysis, and the association was replicated in an independent cohort. Linkage disequilibrium might explain the correlated functional status among segregating V segments, but an unknown experimental factor could not be ruled out. Compared with equally common non-associated chains, HLA-associated TCR beta chains in a later analysis were more clonally expanded and had lower generation probabilities. The only immune exposure information available for the cohort was CMV serostatus. A further reported finding was that TCR beta sequences accurately predicted the HLA-A and HLA-B alleles for most subjects in the first cohort. A later analysis found that TCR association rates varied across HLA loci, with DRB1 alleles showing the most associated TCRs and HLA-C alleles the fewest. Only TCR beta chains were sequenced in this cohort, and the absence of alpha or paired-chain data limited detectable features. Most TCR sequences were observed very rarely across donors, whereas some public TCRs were present in many individuals.

The receptor was isolated from a woman aged 55-69 years in good health and CMV-seropositive. The sample taken for sequencing was PBMCs. The rearranged segments are TRBV28 and TRBJ2-3, with no D gene named confidently. CDR3 sequence: CASSPITDTQYF. The DNA sequence reads TGTGCCAGCAGTCCCATCACAGATACGCAGTATTTT. The entire variable domain, with the stretches around the CDR3 drawn from the reference TRBV28 and TRBJ2-3 proteins, is DVKVTQSSRYLVKRTGEKVFLECVQDMDHENMFWYRQDPGLGLRLIYFSYDVKMKEKGDIPEGYSVSREKKERFSLILESASTNQTSMYLCASSPITDTQYFGPGTRLTVL.